Listed below are T cell receptor beta chains from one sample, sequenced in a study of blood T cell repertoires in COVID-19. TCRdb's table, derived via immunoSEQ multiplex PCR, lists solely in-frame clones and lacks some. The top ten clones hold more than 1.4% of a sample with roughly 300,000 clones, about 81% of them seen once. The sample was peripheral blood. The receptor source for this set is a human donor with COVID-19, enrolled during active disease. The donor label of this sample is uncertain. Each CDR3 is given with its conserved first and last residue. D genes are given only for firm matches. Size values are once, few and many counts, or a class for expanded clones, and some rows have none.

CDR3 length	clone size	V gene	D gene	J gene	CDR3 protein	CDR3 DNA
16	.	TRBV27	TRBD2	TRBJ2-3	CASSPVIAGTPDTQYF	TGTGCCAGCAGCCCCGTGATAGCGGGAACCCCAGATACGCAGTATTTT
14	.	TRBV5-3	.	TRBJ2-7	CARSFWGGVYEQYF	TGTGCCAGAAGCTTTTGGGGCGGAGTCTACGAGCAGTACTTC
14	.	TRBV27	.	TRBJ1-4	CASSLPGTNEKLFF	TGTGCCAGCAGTCTCCCGGGAACTAATGAAAAACTGTTTTTT
11	.	TRBV24-1	.	TRBJ2-7	CATSASYEQYF	TGTGCCACCAGTGCGAGCTACGAGCAGTACTTC
15	.	TRBV6-5	TRBD1	TRBJ1-1	CASRQGAIHGTEAFF	TGTGCCAGCAGACAGGGGGCTATCCATGGGACTGAAGCTTTCTTT
16	.	TRBV6-6	.	TRBJ2-1	CASIEFGQRSYNEQFF	TGTGCCAGCATAGAGTTCGGCCAGCGCTCCTACAATGAGCAGTTCTTC
14	.	TRBV5-1	.	TRBJ1-3	CASSSADRRNTIYF	TGCGCCAGCAGCTCCGCCGACAGACGAAACACCATATATTTT
16	.	TRBV21-1	.	TRBJ2-2	CASSNPGTGDTGELFF	TGTGCCAGCAGCAATCCCGGGACAGGGGACACCGGGGAGCTGTTTTTT
17	.	TRBV5-8	TRBD1	TRBJ2-6	CASSLEQGARGANVLTF	TGTGCCAGCAGCTTGGAACAGGGGGCACGTGGGGCCAACGTCCTGACTTTC
14	.	TRBV7-9	TRBD2	TRBJ2-1	CASSLGGASGIGVF	TGTGCCAGCAGCTTAGGCGGGGCTAGCGGGATCGGGGTCTTC
16	.	TRBV5-1	.	TRBJ1-4	CASSLEGPATNEKLFF	TGCGCCAGCAGCTTGGAGGGGCCTGCAACTAATGAAAAACTGTTTTTT
15	.	TRBV3-1/TRBV3-2	TRBD2	TRBJ2-1	CASSQRGSGGNEQFF	TGTGCCAGCAGCCAAAGGGGTAGCGGGGGTAATGAGCAGTTCTTC
16	.	TRBV4-1	.	TRBJ1-1	CASSQGSRGVVTEAFF	TGCGCCAGCAGCCAAGGTTCCAGGGGCGTCGTCACTGAAGCTTTCTTT
16	.	TRBV28	TRBD1	TRBJ1-4	CASSTGTGTTNEKLFF	TGTGCCAGCAGTACGGGGACAGGGACAACTAATGAAAAACTGTTTTTT
13	.	TRBV27	TRBD2	TRBJ2-1	CATRSGAYNEQFF	TGTGCCACCCGTAGCGGGGCCTACAATGAGCAGTTCTTC
15	.	TRBV6-5	.	TRBJ2-2	CASSQQGPNTGELFF	TGTGCCAGCAGTCAACAGGGTCCGAACACCGGGGAGCTGTTTTTT
17	.	TRBV5-1	TRBD2	TRBJ2-2	CASSSLAGGPSGGELFF	TGCGCCAGCAGCTCTTTAGCGGGAGGACCGTCTGGCGGGGAGCTGTTTTTT
16	.	TRBV7-8	.	TRBJ2-3	CASSLDRATSTDTQYF	TGTGCCAGCAGCTTAGACAGGGCTACTAGCACAGATACGCAGTATTTT
13	.	TRBV19	.	TRBJ2-1	CASSIRPGNEQFF	TGTGCCAGTAGTATACGGCCGGGTAACGAGCAGTTCTTC
16	many	TRBV7-9	TRBD2	TRBJ2-1	CASSARTSGGYNEQFF	TGTGCCAGCAGCGCGAGGACTAGCGGGGGGTACAATGAGCAGTTCTTC
15	.	TRBV21-1	.	TRBJ2-3	CASSKAYRPAGTQYF	TGTGCCAGCAGCAAAGCTTACCGCCCCGCCGGTACGCAGTATTTT
16	.	TRBV6-4	TRBD2	TRBJ2-3	CASSAGAGVGTDTQYF	TGTGCCAGCAGTGCGGGAGCGGGAGTAGGTACAGATACGCAGTATTTT
16	.	TRBV5-5	.	TRBJ2-1	CASSRAPGVNNNEQFF	TGTGCCAGCAGCCGCGCCCCGGGGGTTAATAACAATGAGCAGTTCTTC
20	.	TRBV3-1/TRBV3-2	TRBD1	TRBJ2-6	CASSQYLGQGRRGGANVLTF	TGTGCCAGCAGCCAGTATTTAGGACAGGGGCGCCGTGGGGGGGCCAACGTCCTGACTTTC
16	.	TRBV5-4	.	TRBJ2-3	CASSLEVSLGANTQYF	TGTGCCAGCAGCTTGGAAGTTTCCTTGGGGGCGAATACGCAGTATTTT
12	many	TRBV29-1	TRBD1	TRBJ1-2	CGGGQGDYGYTF	TGCGGCGGGGGACAGGGGGACTATGGCTACACCTTC
18	.	TRBV25-1	TRBD1	TRBJ1-1	CASRSPPGQGDRGTEAFF	TGTGCCAGCAGGAGCCCCCCGGGACAGGGGGATCGGGGCACTGAAGCTTTCTTT
14	.	TRBV4-1	TRBD2	TRBJ2-1	CASSQEGGSDEQFF	TGCGCCAGCAGCCAGGAAGGCGGGAGCGATGAGCAGTTCTTC
15	.	TRBV7-8	TRBD2	TRBJ2-1	CASSFELATYNEQFF	TGTGCCAGCAGCTTTGAACTAGCGACCTACAATGAGCAGTTCTTC
19	once	TRBV9	.	TRBJ2-3	CASSPQNLGGAGMVDTQYF	TGTGCCAGCAGCCCTCAAAACCTCGGAGGGGCGGGGATGGTAGATACGCAGTATTTT
14	.	TRBV19	TRBD1	TRBJ2-5	CASSTGTAQETQYF	TGTGCCAGTAGTACCGGGACAGCCCAAGAGACCCAGTACTTC
16	.	TRBV6-1	TRBD2	TRBJ2-7	CASSDGLAGSSYEQYF	TGTGCCAGCAGTGACGGACTAGCGGGGAGCTCCTACGAGCAGTACTTC
17	.	TRBV11-2	TRBD2	TRBJ2-3	CASSLGTSGSSTDTQYF	TGTGCCAGCAGCTTAGGGACTAGCGGGAGTTCCACAGATACGCAGTATTTT
13	.	TRBV5-4	.	TRBJ2-7	CASSSAGAYEQYF	TGTGCCAGCAGCTCGGCCGGGGCCTACGAGCAGTACTTC
15	.	TRBV2	TRBD1	TRBJ2-3	CASSEAPQGEDTQYF	TGTGCCAGCAGTGAAGCGCCCCAGGGGGAAGATACGCAGTATTTT
14	.	TRBV9	TRBD1	TRBJ1-2	CASSPRDRDYGYTF	TGTGCCAGCAGCCCAAGGGACAGGGATTATGGCTACACCTTC
14	.	TRBV19	.	TRBJ1-4	CASSIVTGGEKLFF	TGTGCCAGTAGTATAGTAACAGGTGGCGAAAAACTGTTTTTT
16	.	TRBV18	.	TRBJ1-5	CASSANQGIGNQPQHF	TGTGCCAGCTCAGCAAATCAGGGGATAGGCAATCAGCCCCAGCATTTT
12	.	TRBV19	.	TRBJ2-7	CASMRVGGEQYF	TGTGCCAGTATGCGGGTCGGAGGCGAGCAGTACTTC
13	.	TRBV20-1	.	TRBJ1-5	CSASAGNNQPQHF	TGCAGTGCTAGTGCAGGGAACAATCAGCCCCAGCATTTT
16	.	TRBV19	TRBD2	TRBJ2-3	CASSITGGRAVDTQYF	TGTGCCAGTAGTATCACTGGCGGGAGGGCAGTAGATACGCAGTATTTT
11	.	TRBV5-6	.	TRBJ1-1	CASSLGFAVFF	TGTGCCAGCAGCTTGGGCTTTGCAGTTTTCTTT